Below, one T cell receptor (beta chain) is given with its context. The data are from a study of blood T cell repertoires in COVID-19. As originally analysed: Amplification of reference gene primers was used by the study to estimate nucleated cell counts. Data came from immunoSEQ multiplex PCR; TCRdb stores just in-frame clones and leaves some out. For V, J and clone size, that table is used; D and trimming come from the DNA. Found here are about 72,000 clones, roughly 80% of them singletons; the top ten hold about 6.2%. Germline lookup yields CDR1 LGHNA and CDR2 YSLEER. This CDR3 contains 15 residues. J lost 4 bases, V lost 1 base, and 1 base had no gene match.

This sequence was found in a man in his 60s with acute or convalescent COVID-19. Sequences were obtained from peripheral blood. V is TRBV4-3 and J is TRBJ1-4; TRBD1 matches 9 bases. DNA for the CDR3: TGCGCCAGCAGCCAAGGGGACAGGGATAATGAAAAACTGTTTTTT. Translation gives CASSQGDRDNEKLFF.